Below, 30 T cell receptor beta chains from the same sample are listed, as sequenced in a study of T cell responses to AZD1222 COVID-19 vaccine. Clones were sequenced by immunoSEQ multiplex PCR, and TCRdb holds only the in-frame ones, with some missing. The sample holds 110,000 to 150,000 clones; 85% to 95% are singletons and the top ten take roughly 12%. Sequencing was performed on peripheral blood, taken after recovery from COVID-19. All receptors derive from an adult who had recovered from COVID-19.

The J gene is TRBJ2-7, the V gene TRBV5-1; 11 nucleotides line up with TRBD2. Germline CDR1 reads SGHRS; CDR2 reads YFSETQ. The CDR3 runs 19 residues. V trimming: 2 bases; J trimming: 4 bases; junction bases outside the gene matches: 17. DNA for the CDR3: TGCGCCAGCAGCTTAACCGGGACTAGCGGAAGCCCCGGCTTATACGAGCAGTACTTC. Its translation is CASSLTGTSGSPGLYEQYF.

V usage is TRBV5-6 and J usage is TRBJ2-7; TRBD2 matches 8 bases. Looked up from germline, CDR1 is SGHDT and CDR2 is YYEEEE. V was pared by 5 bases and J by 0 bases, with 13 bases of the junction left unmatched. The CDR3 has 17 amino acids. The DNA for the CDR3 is TGTGCCAGCAGTGGAGCGGGGGCAGACTATTTCTCCTACGAGCAGTACTTC. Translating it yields CASSGAGADYFSYEQYF.

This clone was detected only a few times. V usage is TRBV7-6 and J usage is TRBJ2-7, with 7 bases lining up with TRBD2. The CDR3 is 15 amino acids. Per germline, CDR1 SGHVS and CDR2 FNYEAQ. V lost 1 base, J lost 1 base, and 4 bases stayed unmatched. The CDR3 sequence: CASSLGTGGSYEQYF. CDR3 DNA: TGTGCCAGCAGCTTAGGCACGGGGGGTTCCTACGAGCAGTACTTC.

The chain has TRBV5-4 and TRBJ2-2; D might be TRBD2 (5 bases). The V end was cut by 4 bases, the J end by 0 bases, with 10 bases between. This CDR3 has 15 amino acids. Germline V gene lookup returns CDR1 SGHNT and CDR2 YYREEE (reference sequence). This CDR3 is CASSLIGANTGELFF. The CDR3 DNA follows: TGTGCCAGCAGCCTCATCGGGGCGAACACCGGGGAGCTGTTTTTT.

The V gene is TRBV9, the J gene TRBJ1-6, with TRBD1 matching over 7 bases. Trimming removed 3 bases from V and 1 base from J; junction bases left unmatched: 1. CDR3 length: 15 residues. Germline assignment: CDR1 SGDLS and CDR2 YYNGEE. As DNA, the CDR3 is TGTGCCAGCAGCGAGACAGGGTCCTATAATTCACCCCTCCACTTT. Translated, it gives CASSETGSYNSPLHF.

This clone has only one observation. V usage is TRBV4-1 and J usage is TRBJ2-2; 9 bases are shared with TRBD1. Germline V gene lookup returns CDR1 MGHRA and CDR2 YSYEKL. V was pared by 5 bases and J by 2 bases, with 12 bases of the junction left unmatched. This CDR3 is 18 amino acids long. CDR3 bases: TGCGCCAGCAGCGTCCGACAGGGGGGTGGGTTTAACACCGGGGAGCTGTTTTTT. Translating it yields CASSVRQGGGFNTGELFF.

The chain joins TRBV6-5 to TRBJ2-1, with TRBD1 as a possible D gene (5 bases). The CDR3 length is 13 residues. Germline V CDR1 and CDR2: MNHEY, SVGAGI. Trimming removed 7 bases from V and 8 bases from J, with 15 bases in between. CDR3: CASIRTKADEQFF. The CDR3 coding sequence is TGTGCCAGCATACGGACAAAGGCAGATGAGCAGTTCTTC.

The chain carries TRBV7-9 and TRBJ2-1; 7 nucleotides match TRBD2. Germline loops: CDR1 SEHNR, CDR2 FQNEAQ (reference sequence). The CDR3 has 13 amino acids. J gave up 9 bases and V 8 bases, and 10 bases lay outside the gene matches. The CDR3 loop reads CASGRGSFSEQFF. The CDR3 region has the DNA TGTGCCAGCGGCCGCGGGAGTTTTAGTGAGCAGTTCTTC.

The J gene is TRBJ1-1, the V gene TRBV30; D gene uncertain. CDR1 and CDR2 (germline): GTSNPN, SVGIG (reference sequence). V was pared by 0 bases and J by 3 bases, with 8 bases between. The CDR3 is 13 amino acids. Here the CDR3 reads CAWSVLRDTEAFF. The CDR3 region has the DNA TGTGCCTGGAGTGTACTCAGAGACACTGAAGCTTTCTTT.

The CDR3 reads CASSPEATGRGPGELFF. Written as DNA, the CDR3 is TGTGCCAGCAGTCCGGAGGCGACGGGTCGGGGCCCCGGGGAGCTGTTTTTT. V and J are TRBV5-4 and TRBJ2-2; D may correspond to TRBD1 or TRBD2 (5 bases each). The germline V gene has CDR1 SGHNT and CDR2 YYREEE (reference sequence). This CDR3 contains 17 residues. V was trimmed by 5 bases and J by 6 bases, leaving 23 bases between them.

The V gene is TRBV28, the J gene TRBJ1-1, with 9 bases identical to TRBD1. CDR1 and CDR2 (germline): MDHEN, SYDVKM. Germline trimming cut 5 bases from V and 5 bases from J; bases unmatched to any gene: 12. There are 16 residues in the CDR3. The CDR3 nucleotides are TGTGCCAGCAGTCCCTGGACAGGGGATGTTGGTACTGAAGCTTTCTTT. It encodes CASSPWTGDVGTEAFF. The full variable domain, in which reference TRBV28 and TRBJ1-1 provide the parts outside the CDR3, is DVKVTQSSRYLVKRTGEKVFLECVQDMDHENMFWYRQDPGLGLRLIYFSYDVKMKEKGDIPEGYSVSREKKERFSLILESASTNQTSMYLCASSPWTGDVGTEAFFGQGTRLTVV.

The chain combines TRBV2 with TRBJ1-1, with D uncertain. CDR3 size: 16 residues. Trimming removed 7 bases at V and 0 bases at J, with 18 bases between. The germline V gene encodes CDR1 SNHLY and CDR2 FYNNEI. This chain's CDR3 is CASKSQSRVVNTEAFF. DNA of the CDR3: TGTGCCAGCAAATCGCAATCTCGAGTGGTGAACACTGAAGCTTTCTTT.

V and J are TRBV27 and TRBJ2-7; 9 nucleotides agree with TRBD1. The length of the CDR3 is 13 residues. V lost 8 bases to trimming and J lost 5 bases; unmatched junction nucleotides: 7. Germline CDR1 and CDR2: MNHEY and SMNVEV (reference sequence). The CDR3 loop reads CASRGGQGNEQYF. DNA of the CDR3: TGTGCCAGCCGGGGAGGACAGGGGAACGAGCAGTACTTC.

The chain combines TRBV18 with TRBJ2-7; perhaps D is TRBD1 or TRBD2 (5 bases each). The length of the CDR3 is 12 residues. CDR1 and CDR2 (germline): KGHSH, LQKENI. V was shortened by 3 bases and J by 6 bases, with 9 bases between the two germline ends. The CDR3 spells CASSPTRGEQYF. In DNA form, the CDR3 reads TGTGCCAGCTCACCTACGAGGGGCGAGCAGTACTTC.

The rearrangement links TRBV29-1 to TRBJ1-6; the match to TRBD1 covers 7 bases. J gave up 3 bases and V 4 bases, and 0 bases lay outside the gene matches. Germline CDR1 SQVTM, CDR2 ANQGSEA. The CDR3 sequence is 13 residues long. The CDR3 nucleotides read TGCAGCGTTGGGGACAGCTATAATTCACCCCTCCACTTT. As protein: CSVGDSYNSPLHF.

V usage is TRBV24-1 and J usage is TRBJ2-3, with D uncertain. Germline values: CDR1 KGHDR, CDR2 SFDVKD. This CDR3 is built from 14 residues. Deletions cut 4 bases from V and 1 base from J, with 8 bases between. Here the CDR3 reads CATSEQAGTDTQYF. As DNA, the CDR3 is TGTGCCACCAGTGAGCAGGCTGGCACAGATACGCAGTATTTT.

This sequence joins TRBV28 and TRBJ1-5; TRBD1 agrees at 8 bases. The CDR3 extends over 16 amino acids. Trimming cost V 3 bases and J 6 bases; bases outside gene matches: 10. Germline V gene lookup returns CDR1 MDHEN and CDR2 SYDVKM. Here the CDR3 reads CASSLNRGVILQPQHF. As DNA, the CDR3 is TGTGCCAGCAGTTTGAACAGGGGGGTTATTCTTCAGCCCCAGCATTTT. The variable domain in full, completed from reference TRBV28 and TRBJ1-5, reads DVKVTQSSRYLVKRTGEKVFLECVQDMDHENMFWYRQDPGLGLRLIYFSYDVKMKEKGDIPEGYSVSREKKERFSLILESASTNQTSMYLCASSLNRGVILQPQHFGDGTRLSIL.

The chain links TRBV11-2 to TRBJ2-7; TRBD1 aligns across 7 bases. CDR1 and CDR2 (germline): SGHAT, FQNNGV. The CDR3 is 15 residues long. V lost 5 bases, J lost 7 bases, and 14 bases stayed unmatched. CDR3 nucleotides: TGTGCCAGCAGCCCCCTGACCGGCGTCAGGGGGGAGCAGTACTTC. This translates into CASSPLTGVRGEQYF.

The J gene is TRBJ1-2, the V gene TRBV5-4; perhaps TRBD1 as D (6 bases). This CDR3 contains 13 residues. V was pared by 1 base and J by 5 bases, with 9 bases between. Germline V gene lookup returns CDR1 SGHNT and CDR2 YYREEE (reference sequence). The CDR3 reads CASSLRTGYGYTF. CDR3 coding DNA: TGTGCCAGCAGCTTGAGAACAGGGTATGGCTACACCTTC.

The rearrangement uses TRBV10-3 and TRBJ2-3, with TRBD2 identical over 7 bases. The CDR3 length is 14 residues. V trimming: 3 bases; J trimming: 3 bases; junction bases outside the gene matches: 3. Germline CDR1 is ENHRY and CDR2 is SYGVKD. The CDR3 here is CAISDGGGTDTQYF. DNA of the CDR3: TGTGCCATCAGTGATGGGGGAGGGACAGATACGCAGTATTTT.

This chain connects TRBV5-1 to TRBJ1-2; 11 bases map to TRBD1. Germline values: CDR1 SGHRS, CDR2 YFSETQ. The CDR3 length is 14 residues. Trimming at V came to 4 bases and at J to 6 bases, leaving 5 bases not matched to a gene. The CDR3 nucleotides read TGCGCCAGCAGCAGTCCGGGACAGGGGGATGGCTACACCTTC. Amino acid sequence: CASSSPGQGDGYTF.

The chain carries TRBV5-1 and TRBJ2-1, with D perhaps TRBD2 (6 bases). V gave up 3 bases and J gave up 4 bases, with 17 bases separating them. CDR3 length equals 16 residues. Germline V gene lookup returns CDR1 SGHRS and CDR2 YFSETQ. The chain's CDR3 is CASSSVIGGIYNEQFF. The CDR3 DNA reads TGCGCCAGCAGCTCCGTGATTGGGGGGATATACAATGAGCAGTTCTTC.

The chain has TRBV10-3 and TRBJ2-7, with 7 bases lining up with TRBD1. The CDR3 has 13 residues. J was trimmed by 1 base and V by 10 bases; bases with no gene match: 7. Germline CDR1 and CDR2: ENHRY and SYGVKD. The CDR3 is CATRQGTSYEQYF. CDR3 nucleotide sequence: TGTGCCACCCGACAGGGAACATCCTACGAGCAGTACTTC.

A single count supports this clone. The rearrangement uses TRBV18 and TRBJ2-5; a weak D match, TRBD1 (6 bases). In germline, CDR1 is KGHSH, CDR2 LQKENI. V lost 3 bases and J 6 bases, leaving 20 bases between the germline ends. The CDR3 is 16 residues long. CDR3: CASSPTVFGGPKTQYF. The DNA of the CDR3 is TGTGCCAGCTCACCTACCGTTTTTGGGGGCCCGAAGACCCAGTACTTC.

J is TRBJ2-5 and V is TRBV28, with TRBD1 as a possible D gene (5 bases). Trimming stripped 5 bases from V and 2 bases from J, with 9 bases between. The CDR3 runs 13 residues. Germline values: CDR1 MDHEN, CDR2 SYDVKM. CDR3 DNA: TGTGCCAGCAGTGACAGTGTACAAGAGACCCAGTACTTC. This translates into CASSDSVQETQYF.

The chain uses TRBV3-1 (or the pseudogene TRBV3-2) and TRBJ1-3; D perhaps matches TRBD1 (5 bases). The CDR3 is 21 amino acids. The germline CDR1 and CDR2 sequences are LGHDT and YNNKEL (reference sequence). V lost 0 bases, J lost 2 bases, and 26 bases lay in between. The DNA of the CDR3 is TGTGCCAGCAGCCAAGAAAGTTTTGCCTCGGGGCTACTCCCGCCTGGAAACACCATATATTTT. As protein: CASSQESFASGLLPPGNTIYF.

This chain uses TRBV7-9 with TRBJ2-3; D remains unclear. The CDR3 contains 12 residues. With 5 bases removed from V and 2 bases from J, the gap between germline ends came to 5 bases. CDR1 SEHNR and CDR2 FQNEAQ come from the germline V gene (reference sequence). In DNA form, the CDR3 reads TGTGCCAGCAGCCAAATCACAGATACGCAGTATTTT. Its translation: CASSQITDTQYF.

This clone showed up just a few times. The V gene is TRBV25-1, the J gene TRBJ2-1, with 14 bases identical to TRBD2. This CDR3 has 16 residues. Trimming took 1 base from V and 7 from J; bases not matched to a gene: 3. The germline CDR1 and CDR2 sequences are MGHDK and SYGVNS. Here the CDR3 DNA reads TGTGCCAGCAGTGAATTGACTAGCGGGAGGGGGAATGAGCAGTTCTTC. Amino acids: CASSELTSGRGNEQFF.

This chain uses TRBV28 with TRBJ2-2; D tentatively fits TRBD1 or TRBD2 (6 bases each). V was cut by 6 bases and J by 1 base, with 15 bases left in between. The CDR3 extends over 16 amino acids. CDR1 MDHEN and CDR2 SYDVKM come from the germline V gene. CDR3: CASSSPGGGNTGELFF. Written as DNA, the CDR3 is TGTGCCAGCAGCTCACCTGGAGGGGGGAACACCGGGGAGCTGTTTTTT.

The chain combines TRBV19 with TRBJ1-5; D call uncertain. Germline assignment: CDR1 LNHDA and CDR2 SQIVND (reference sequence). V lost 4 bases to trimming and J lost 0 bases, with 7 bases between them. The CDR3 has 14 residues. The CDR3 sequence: CASSKTNSNQPQHF. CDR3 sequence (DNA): TGTGCCAGTAGTAAGACAAATAGCAATCAGCCCCAGCATTTT.